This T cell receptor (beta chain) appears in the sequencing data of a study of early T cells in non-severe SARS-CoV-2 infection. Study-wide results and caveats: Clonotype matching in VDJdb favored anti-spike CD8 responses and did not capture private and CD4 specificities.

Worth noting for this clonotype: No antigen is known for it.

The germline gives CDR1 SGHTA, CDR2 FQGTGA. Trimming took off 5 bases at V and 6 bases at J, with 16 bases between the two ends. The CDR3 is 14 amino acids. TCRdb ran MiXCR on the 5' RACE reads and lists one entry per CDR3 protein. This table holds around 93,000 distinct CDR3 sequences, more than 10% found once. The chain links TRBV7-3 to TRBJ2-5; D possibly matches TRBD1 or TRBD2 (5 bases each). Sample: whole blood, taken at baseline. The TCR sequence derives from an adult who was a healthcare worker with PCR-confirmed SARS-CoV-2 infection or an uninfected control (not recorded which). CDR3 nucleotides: TGTGCCAGCAGCCCGGACGGGGCGTGGAAGACCCAGTACTTC. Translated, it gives CASSPDGAWKTQYF.